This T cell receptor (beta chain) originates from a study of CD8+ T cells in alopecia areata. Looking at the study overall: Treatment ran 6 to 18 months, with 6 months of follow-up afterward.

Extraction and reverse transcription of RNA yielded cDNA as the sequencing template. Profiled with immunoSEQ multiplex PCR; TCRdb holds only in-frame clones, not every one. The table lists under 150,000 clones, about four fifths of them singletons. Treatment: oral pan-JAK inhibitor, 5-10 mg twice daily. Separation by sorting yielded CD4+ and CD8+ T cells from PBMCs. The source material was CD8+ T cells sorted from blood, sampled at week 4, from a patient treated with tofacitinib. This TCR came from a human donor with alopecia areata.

The DNA for the CDR3 is TGTGCCAGCAGTGAAGAGGAGGTGTCGGCTTTCTTT. Protein: CASSEEEVSAFF. The J gene is TRBJ1-1, the V gene TRBV6-1; D gene uncertain. This CDR3 comprises 12 residues. V lost 1 base to trimming and J lost 11 bases, with 11 bases between them. CDR1 is MNHNS, CDR2 SASEGT, per germline.